This passage covers 22 T cell receptor beta chains from one sample sequenced in a study of blood T cells in healthy people across ages. Using a J-beta primer mix together with a sample-barcoded 5' primer, a second PCR was run for about 6 to 11 cycles. One entry per CDR3 protein results from TCRdb running MiXCR on the 5' RACE reads. The table shows about 930,000 distinct CDR3 sequences, with roughly 28% occurring only once. The same sample was also used in a study of T cells of mothers and their children.

Sequenced input: blood. The receptors originated from a woman aged 35 to 49 in good health.

The V call is TRBV7-9, the J call TRBJ2-3; no reliable D call. The V gene's germline CDR1 is SEHNR and CDR2 FQNEAQ (reference sequence). Deletions cut 4 bases from V and 5 bases from J, with 7 bases between. This CDR3 has 12 amino acids. The CDR3 nucleotides are TGTGCCAGCAGCTCGACGAAAGATACGCAGTATTTT. This translates into CASSSTKDTQYF.

This chain connects TRBV9 to TRBJ2-1; possibly TRBD1 or TRBD2 for D (5 bases each). V lost 3 bases to trimming and J lost 9 bases, with 16 bases between them. This CDR3 spans 14 amino acids. Germline CDR1 is SGDLS and CDR2 is YYNGEE. CDR3 protein: CASSAGDGLSEQFF. The DNA of the CDR3 is TGTGCCAGCAGCGCCGGGGACGGACTCTCTGAGCAGTTCTTC.

This clonotype was seen more than once but under ten times. This chain's CDR3 is CASPRVGTSSDTQYF. CDR3 DNA sequence: TGCGCCAGCCCGCGTGTTGGGACATCATCAGATACGCAGTATTTT. V usage is TRBV4-1 and J usage is TRBJ2-3, with D maybe TRBD1 (6 bases). This CDR3 has 15 residues. Germline values: CDR1 MGHRA, CDR2 YSYEKL. Trimming left V 8 bases short and J 4 bases short, with 19 bases between.

This clonotype appeared many times. The chain recombines TRBV20-1 with TRBJ1-6; D might be TRBD1 (6 bases). Trimming removed 3 bases at V and 7 bases at J, with 16 bases between. This CDR3 has 15 amino acids. The germline gives CDR1 DFQATT, CDR2 SNEGSKA (reference sequence). CDR3 amino acids: CSASKQGGGNSPLHF. CDR3 coding DNA: TGCAGTGCTAGCAAACAGGGAGGTGGAAATTCACCCCTCCACTTT.

This clonotype was found many times. The chain joins TRBV4-1 to TRBJ1-5; TRBD1 might be the D (5 bases). Germline V gene data show CDR1 as MGHRA and CDR2 as YSYEKL. V gave up 4 bases and J gave up 9 bases, with 13 bases separating them. The CDR3 has 13 amino acids. In DNA, the CDR3 is TGCGCCAGCAGCCTTCCTTCGGGGACGCCCCAGCATTTT. Its protein is CASSLPSGTPQHF.

This clonotype showed up many times. The chain carries TRBV7-3 and TRBJ2-3; no firm D call. This CDR3 is 17 amino acids long. In germline, CDR1 is SGHTA, CDR2 FQGTGA. Trimming took off 2 bases at V and 1 base at J, with 16 bases between the two ends. CDR3 residues: CASSLGVAGSGTDTQYF. Written as DNA, the CDR3 is TGTGCCAGCAGCTTAGGCGTTGCTGGATCGGGCACAGATACGCAGTATTTT.

This chain connects TRBV6-5 to TRBJ2-1, with D possibly being TRBD2 (7 bases). The CDR3 covers 16 residues. CDR1 and CDR2 from the germline V gene are MNHEY and SVGAGI. The V gene lost 6 bases and the J gene lost 3 bases, with 18 bases spanning the gap. The CDR3 is CASRKTGRGVYNEQFF. CDR3 bases: TGTGCCAGCAGGAAAACAGGGAGGGGTGTCTACAATGAGCAGTTCTTC.

The chain joins TRBV28 to TRBJ1-4; TRBD1 might be the D (5 bases). This CDR3 is 19 amino acids long. V lost 5 bases, J lost 4 bases, and 26 bases lay in between. Germline assignment: CDR1 MDHEN and CDR2 SYDVKM. The CDR3 protein is CASSPRGGLWRGSNEKLFF. The CDR3 DNA sequence: TGTGCCAGCAGTCCGCGGGGCGGGCTGTGGCGGGGGAGTAATGAAAAACTGTTTTTT.

This chain connects TRBV29-1 to TRBJ2-1, with 13 bases identical to TRBD2. V lost 7 bases to trimming and J lost 8 bases; unmatched junction nucleotides: 5. The CDR3 covers 13 residues. Germline-derived CDR1 and CDR2 are SQVTM and ANQGSEA. CDR3 DNA: TGCAGCGCCCTCGGACTAGCGGGAGATGAGCAGTTCTTC. It yields the protein CSALGLAGDEQFF.

A note on this clonotype: The junction and the germline gene differ at one end; a read error may be behind it. Written as DNA, the CDR3 is TGCAGTGCAAGAGGGGTTGGACAAGGGGTTTTGGCCGGGGAGCTGTTTTTT. Translation: CSARGVGQGVLAGELFF. V usage is TRBV20-1 and J usage is TRBJ2-2; tentatively, D is TRBD1 or TRBD2 (5 bases each). The CDR3 consists of 17 residues. CDR1 is DFQATT, CDR2 SNEGSKA, per germline (reference sequence).

The genes are TRBV14 and TRBJ1-2; the match to TRBD1 covers 8 bases. Germline V CDR1 and CDR2: SGHDN, FVKESK. The CDR3 has 15 amino acids. The junction had 5 bases not matched to a gene; V was cut back by 0 bases and J by 5 bases. The CDR3 loop is CASSQEGQDGYGYTF. The DNA of the CDR3 is TGTGCCAGCAGCCAAGAGGGACAGGATGGTTATGGCTACACCTTC. Using reference TRBV14 and TRBJ1-2 for the parts outside the CDR3, the full variable domain is EAGVTQFPSHSVIEKGQTVTLRCDPISGHDNLYWYRRVMGKEIKFLLHFVKESKQDESGMPNNRFLAERTGGTYSTLKVQPAELEDSGVYFCASSQEGQDGYGYTFGSGTRLTVV.

The genes are TRBV5-5 and TRBJ2-5; 10 positions match TRBD1. Gene TRBJ2-7 matches the end of the DNA better, so the J call may be wrong. CDR3 length equals 15 residues. Germline lookup yields CDR1 SGHKS and CDR2 YYEKEE (reference sequence). The CDR3 region is CASSLMGTGALEQYF. DNA for the CDR3: TGTGCCAGCAGCTTGATGGGGACAGGGGCCCTCGAGCAGTACTTC.

The CDR3 here is CASSYGKGNEKLFF. The CDR3 DNA follows: TGTGCCAGCAGTTACGGCAAGGGGAATGAAAAACTGTTTTTT. The chain links TRBV6-6 to TRBJ1-4; tentatively, D is TRBD1 (5 bases). Germline CDR1 and CDR2: MNHNY and SVGAGI (reference sequence). CDR3 length: 14 residues. Between the trimmed V and J ends, which lost 2 bases and 5 bases, there was a span of 9 bases.

The chain carries TRBV9 and TRBJ1-6; TRBD1 agrees at 9 bases. J gave up 7 bases and V 1 base, and 3 bases lay outside the gene matches. This CDR3 region has 15 residues. Germline-derived CDR1 and CDR2 are SGDLS and YYNGEE. The CDR3 DNA sequence: TGTGCCAGCAGCGTAAGCGGACAGGGGAATTCACCCCTCCACTTT. It codes for CASSVSGQGNSPLHF.

This clonotype was observed a few times. The chain couples TRBV5-1 to TRBJ2-3; 7 positions match TRBD1. CDR1 is SGHRS, CDR2 YFSETQ, per germline. Trimming at V came to 4 bases and at J to 1 base, leaving 9 bases not matched to a gene. This CDR3 spans 16 amino acids. The CDR3, as DNA: TGCGCCAGCAGCCCCCCCTGGACAGGAGGCACAGATACGCAGTATTTT. It codes for CASSPPWTGGTDTQYF.

This chain joins TRBV5-1 and TRBJ1-2, with D unresolved. The CDR3 extends over 16 amino acids. CDR1 and CDR2 (germline): SGHRS, YFSETQ. The germline V and J ends were trimmed by 4 bases and 8 bases, with 24 bases remaining between them. As DNA, the CDR3 is TGCGCCAGCAGCCGCCTGGGTGAGGGAGCTCTCTGGGGCTACACCTTC. Translation gives CASSRLGEGALWGYTF.

This clonotype was counted only a few times. The V and J genes are TRBV20-1 and TRBJ1-2; unclear D gene. Trimming took 1 base from V and 4 from J, leaving 10 bases between them. Germline lookup yields CDR1 DFQATT and CDR2 SNEGSKA (reference sequence). The CDR3 is 13 amino acids. Here the CDR3 reads CSARVPASYGYTF. CDR3 DNA sequence: TGCAGTGCTAGAGTACCAGCGAGCTATGGCTACACCTTC.

The chain has TRBV27 and TRBJ1-4; no clear D. V was pared by 4 bases and J by 0 bases, with 9 bases between. Germline CDR1 and CDR2: MNHEY and SMNVEV (reference sequence). CDR3 size: 15 residues. The CDR3 DNA reads TGTGCCAGCAGTTGGGCCGTTGCAACTAATGAAAAACTGTTTTTT. This translates into CASSWAVATNEKLFF.

V usage is TRBV7-9 and J usage is TRBJ2-7; 7 bases line up with TRBD1. The CDR3 has 16 amino acids. J gave up 2 bases and V 3 bases, and 10 bases lay outside the gene matches. Germline CDR1 and CDR2: SEHNR and FQNEAQ (reference sequence). The CDR3 sequence: CASSFNLGQSAYEQYF. CDR3 sequence (DNA): TGTGCCAGCAGCTTCAACTTGGGACAGTCCGCCTACGAGCAGTACTTC.

The chain links TRBV4-1 to TRBJ1-4; tentatively, D is TRBD1 (6 bases). Germline CDR1 and CDR2: MGHRA and YSYEKL. There are 18 residues in the CDR3. Trimming stripped 3 bases from V and 5 bases from J, with 22 bases between. The CDR3 is CASSHPGRGPPPNEKLFF. Here the CDR3 DNA reads TGCGCCAGCAGCCACCCCGGCAGGGGTCCCCCCCCAAATGAAAAACTGTTTTTT.

This clonotype showed up many times. The J gene is TRBJ2-5, the V gene TRBV15; no reliable D call. The CDR3 length is 14 residues. V gave up 1 base and J gave up 4 bases, with 10 bases separating them. Germline loops: CDR1 LNHNV, CDR2 YYDKDF (reference sequence). The chain's CDR3 is CATSRVGGIETQYF. CDR3 coding DNA: TGTGCCACCAGCAGAGTAGGTGGAATAGAGACCCAGTACTTC.

This clonotype was recorded a few times. This chain joins TRBV18 and TRBJ2-3; tentative D call: TRBD2 (6 bases). The CDR3 is 15 residues long. Germline CDR1 is KGHSH and CDR2 is LQKENI. The germline V and J ends were trimmed by 2 bases and 6 bases, with 15 bases remaining between them. CDR3 sequence (DNA): TGTGCCAGCTCACCATTACCGCAACGGGGGGATACGCAGTATTTT. This sequence encodes CASSPLPQRGDTQYF.